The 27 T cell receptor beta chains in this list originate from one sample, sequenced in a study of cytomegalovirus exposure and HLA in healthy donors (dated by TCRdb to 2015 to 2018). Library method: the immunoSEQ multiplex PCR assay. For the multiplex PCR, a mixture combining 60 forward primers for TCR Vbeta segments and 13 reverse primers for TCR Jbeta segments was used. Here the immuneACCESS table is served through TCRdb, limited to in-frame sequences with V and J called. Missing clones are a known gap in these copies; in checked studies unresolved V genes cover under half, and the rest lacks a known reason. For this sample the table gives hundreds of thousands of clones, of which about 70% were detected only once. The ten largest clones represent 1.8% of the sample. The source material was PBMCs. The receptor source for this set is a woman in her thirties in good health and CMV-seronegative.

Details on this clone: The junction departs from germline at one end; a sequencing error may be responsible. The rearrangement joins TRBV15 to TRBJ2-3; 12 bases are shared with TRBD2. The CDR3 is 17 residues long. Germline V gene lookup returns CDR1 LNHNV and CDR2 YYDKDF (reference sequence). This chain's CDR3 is CDTSRDRTSGISDTQYF. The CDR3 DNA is TGTGACACCAGCAGGGACAGGACTAGCGGGATTTCAGATACGCAGTATTTT.

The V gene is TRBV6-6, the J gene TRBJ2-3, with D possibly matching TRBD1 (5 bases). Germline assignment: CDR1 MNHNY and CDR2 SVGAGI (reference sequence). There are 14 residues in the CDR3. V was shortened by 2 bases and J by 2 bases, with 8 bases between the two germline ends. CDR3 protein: CASSYRQITDTQYF. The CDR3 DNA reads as TGTGCCAGCAGTTACCGACAGATCACAGATACGCAGTATTTT.

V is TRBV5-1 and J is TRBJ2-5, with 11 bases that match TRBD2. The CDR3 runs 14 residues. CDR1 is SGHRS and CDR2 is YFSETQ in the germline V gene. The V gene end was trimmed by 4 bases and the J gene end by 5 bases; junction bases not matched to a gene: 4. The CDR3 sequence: CASSQTSGDETQYF. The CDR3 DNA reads TGCGCCAGCAGCCAGACTAGCGGGGATGAGACCCAGTACTTC.

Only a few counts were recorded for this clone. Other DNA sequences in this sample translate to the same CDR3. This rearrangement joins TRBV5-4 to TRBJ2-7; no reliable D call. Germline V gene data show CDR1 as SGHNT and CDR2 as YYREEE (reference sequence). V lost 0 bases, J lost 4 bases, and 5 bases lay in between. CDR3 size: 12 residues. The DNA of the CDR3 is TGTGCCAGCAGCTTGGGGGCTTACGAGCAGTACTTC. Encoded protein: CASSLGAYEQYF.

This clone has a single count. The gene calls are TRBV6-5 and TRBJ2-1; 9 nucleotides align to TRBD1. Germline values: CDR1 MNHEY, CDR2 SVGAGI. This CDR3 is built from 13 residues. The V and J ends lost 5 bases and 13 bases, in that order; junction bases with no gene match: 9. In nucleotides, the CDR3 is TGTGCCAGCAGTGACGCAACAGGGGGCAAACAGTTCTTC. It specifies CASSDATGGKQFF.

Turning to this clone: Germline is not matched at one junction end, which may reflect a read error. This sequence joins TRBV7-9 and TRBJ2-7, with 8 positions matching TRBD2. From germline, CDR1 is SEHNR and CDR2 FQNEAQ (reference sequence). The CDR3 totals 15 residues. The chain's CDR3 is CSSSSTTGGDYEQYF. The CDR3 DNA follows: TGTTCCAGCAGCTCTACAACCGGGGGGGACTACGAGCAGTACTTC.

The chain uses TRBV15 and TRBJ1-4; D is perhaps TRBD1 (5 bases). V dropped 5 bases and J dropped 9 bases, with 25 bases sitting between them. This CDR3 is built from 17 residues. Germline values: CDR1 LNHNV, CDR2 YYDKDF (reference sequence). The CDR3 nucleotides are TGTGCCACCAGCGACCGGGGGGGGGACCGGGGAATGAAAAAACTGTTTTTT. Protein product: CATSDRGGDRGMKKLFF.

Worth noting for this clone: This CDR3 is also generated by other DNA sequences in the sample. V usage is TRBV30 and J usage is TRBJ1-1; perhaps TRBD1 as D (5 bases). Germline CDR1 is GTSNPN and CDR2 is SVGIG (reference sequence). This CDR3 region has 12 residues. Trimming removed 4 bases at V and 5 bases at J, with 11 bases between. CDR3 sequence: CAWIKGITEAFF. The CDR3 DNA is TGTGCCTGGATAAAGGGGATAACTGAAGCTTTCTTT.

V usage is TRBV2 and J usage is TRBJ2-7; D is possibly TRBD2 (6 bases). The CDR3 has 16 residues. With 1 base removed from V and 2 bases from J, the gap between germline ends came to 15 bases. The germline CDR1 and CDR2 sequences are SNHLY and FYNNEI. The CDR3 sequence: CASSEVGGRRTYEQYF. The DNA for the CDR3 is TGTGCCAGCAGTGAAGTGGGGGGACGGAGAACCTACGAGCAGTACTTC. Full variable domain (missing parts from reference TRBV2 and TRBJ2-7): EPEVTQTPSHQVTQMGQEVILRCVPISNHLYFYWYRQILGQKVEFLVSFYNNEISEKSEIFDDQFSVERPDGSNFTLKIRSTKLEDSAMYFCASSEVGGRRTYEQYFGPGTRLTVT.

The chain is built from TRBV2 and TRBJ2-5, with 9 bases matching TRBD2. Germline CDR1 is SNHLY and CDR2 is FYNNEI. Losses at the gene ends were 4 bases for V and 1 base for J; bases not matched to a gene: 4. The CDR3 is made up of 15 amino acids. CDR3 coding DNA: TGTGCCAGCAGTGCAGTGACTAGCGGCCAAGAGACCCAGTACTTC. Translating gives CASSAVTSGQETQYF.

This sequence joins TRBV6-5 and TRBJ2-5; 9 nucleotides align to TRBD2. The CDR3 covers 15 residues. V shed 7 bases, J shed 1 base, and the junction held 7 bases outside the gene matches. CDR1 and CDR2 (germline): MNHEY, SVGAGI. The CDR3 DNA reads TGTGCCAGCATGGACCCGACTAGCGGCCAAGAGACCCAGTACTTC. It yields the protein CASMDPTSGQETQYF.

The CDR3 sequence: CASTVNFASSYNEQFF. The DNA of the CDR3 is TGTGCCAGCACCGTAAACTTTGCGAGCTCCTACAATGAGCAGTTCTTC. The chain recombines TRBV2 with TRBJ2-1; D remains ambiguous. The CDR3 runs 16 residues. From germline, CDR1 is SNHLY and CDR2 FYNNEI. V was cut by 7 bases and J by 0 bases, with 16 bases left in between.

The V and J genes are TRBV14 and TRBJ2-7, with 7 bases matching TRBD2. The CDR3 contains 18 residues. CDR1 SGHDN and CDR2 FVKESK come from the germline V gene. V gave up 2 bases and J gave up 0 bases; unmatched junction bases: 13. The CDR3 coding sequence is TGTGCCAGCAGCCAATTGGAGGGAGGGTCGGGGCTCTCCTACGAGCAGTACTTC. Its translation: CASSQLEGGSGLSYEQYF.

The CDR3 spells CASSREGGSTEAFF. Here the CDR3 DNA reads TGTGCCAGCTCCCGGGAGGGGGGTTCAACTGAAGCTTTCTTT. The V call is TRBV5-4, the J call TRBJ1-1, with D possibly TRBD1 on 6 matching bases. The germline V gene encodes CDR1 SGHNT and CDR2 YYREEE (reference sequence). V dropped 7 bases and J dropped 5 bases, with 18 bases sitting between them. The CDR3 loop spans 14 amino acids.

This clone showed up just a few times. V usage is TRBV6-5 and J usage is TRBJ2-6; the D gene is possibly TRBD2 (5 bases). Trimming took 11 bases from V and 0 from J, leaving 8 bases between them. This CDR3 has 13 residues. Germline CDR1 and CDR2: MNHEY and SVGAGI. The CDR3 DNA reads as TGTGCCTCGGGGATCTCTGGGGCCAACGTCCTGACTTTC. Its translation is CASGISGANVLTF.

The chain's CDR3 is CANDRTYSFAEQYF. The CDR3 bases are TGTGCCAACGACCGGACTTATAGCTTCGCCGAGCAGTACTTC. This chain uses TRBV6-5 with TRBJ2-7; possible D gene TRBD2, 5 bases. V shed 10 bases and J shed 6 bases, with 22 bases lying between them. The CDR3 is made up of 14 amino acids. The germline V gene has CDR1 MNHEY and CDR2 SVGAGI.

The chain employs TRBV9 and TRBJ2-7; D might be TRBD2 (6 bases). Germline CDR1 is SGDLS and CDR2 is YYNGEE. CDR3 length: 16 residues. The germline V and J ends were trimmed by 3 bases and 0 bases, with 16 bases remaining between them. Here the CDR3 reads CASSGGPGDSSYEQYF. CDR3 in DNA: TGTGCCAGCAGCGGAGGCCCGGGGGACTCCTCCTACGAGCAGTACTTC.

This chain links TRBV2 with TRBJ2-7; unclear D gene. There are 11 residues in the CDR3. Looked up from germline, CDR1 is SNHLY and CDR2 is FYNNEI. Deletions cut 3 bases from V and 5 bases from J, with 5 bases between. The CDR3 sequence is CASSDLNEQYF. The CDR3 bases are TGTGCCAGCAGTGATTTAAACGAGCAGTACTTC.

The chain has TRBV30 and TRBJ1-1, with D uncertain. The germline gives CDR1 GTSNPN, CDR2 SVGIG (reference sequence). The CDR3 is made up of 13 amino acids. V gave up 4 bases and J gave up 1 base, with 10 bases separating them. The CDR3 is CAWNLRGNTEAFF. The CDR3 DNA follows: TGTGCCTGGAACCTGCGGGGGAACACTGAAGCTTTCTTT.

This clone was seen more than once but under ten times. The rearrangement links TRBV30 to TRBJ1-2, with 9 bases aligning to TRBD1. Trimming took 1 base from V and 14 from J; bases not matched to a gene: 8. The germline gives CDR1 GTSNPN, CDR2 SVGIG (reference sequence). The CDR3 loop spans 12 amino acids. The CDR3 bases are TGTGCCTGGAGTGGCCGGGACAGGGCCAATACCTTC. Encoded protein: CAWSGRDRANTF.

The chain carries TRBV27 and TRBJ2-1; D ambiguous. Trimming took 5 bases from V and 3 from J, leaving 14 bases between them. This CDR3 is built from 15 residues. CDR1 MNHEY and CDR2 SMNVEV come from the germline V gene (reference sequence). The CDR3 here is CASSLYVGFYNEQFF. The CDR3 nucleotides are TGTGCCAGCAGTCTCTATGTCGGGTTCTACAATGAGCAGTTCTTC.

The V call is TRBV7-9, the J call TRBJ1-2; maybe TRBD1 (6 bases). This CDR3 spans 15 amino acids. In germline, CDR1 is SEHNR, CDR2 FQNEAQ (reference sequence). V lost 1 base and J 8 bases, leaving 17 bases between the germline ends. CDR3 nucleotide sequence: TGTGCCAGCAGCTTAGTGGCACAGGGAATTTACGGCTACACCTTC. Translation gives CASSLVAQGIYGYTF.

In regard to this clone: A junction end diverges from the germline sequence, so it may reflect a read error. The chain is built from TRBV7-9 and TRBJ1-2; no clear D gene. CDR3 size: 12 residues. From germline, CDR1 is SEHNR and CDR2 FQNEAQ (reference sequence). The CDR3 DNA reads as TGTTCCAGCAGGCGGGGTGGAGATGGCTACACCTTC. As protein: CSSRRGGDGYTF.

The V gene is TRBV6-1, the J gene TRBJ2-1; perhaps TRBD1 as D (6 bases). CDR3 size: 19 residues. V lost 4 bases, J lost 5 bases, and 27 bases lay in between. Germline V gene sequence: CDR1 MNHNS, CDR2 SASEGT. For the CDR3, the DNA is TGTGCCAGCAGTGTTTCAGGGGTCGGTACCGGGGTCGCCCACAATGAGCAGTTCTTC. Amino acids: CASSVSGVGTGVAHNEQFF.

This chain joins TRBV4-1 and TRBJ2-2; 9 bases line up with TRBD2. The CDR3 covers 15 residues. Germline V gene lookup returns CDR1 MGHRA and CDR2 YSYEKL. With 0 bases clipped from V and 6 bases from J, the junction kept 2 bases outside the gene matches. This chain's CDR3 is CASSQEASGAGELFF. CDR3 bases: TGCGCCAGCAGCCAAGAGGCTAGCGGGGCCGGGGAGCTGTTTTTT.

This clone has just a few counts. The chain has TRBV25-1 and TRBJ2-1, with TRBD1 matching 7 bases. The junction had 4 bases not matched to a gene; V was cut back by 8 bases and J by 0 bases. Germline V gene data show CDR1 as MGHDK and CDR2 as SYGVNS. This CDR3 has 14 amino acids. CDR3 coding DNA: TGTGCCAGCCCTGACAGGGTCTCCTACAATGAGCAGTTCTTC. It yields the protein CASPDRVSYNEQFF.

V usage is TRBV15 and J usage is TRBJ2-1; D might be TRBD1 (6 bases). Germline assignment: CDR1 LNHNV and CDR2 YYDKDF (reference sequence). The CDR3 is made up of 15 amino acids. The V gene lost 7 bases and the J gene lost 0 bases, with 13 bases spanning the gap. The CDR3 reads CATISGVSSYNEQFF. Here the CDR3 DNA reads TGTGCCACCATCTCAGGGGTGAGCTCCTACAATGAGCAGTTCTTC.